The TCR beta chain under discussion was sequenced for a study of shared clonotypes between healthy human individuals. General study findings and limits: The low donor count limited represented genetic and exposure-history diversity.

Positive CCR7 selection of CD45RO-negative cells yielded the naive CD8 cells, and terminally differentiated effector memory CD45RA+ cells were excluded. The length of the CDR3 is 16 residues. CDR1 and CDR2 from the germline V gene are KGHSH and LQKENI. Trimming left V 5 bases short and J 8 bases short, with 22 bases between. As concerns this clone: Its antigen is unidentified.

Genomic DNA (from each subset) was split evenly across several immunoSEQ plates. Sequencing was performed with immunoSEQ multiplex PCR; in TCRdb, only in-frame clones are kept and a portion is missing. The sample shows about 2.2 million clones, around 93% of them seen only once. The receptor comes from a man younger than 35 in good health. Some clones in this sample may be carry-over from other donors' samples. The genes are TRBV18 and TRBJ2-1; TRBD1 or TRBD2 may be the D gene (5 bases each). Sequencing input: naive CD8+ T cells from PBMCs. The CDR3 nucleotides read TGTGCCAGCTCAGATCCGAGGGCAATCTTAGGGGATGAGCAGTTCTTC. Amino acids: CASSDPRAILGDEQFF.